This entry lists 8 T cell receptor beta chains sequenced from one sample in a study of PD-1 blockade in classical Hodgkin lymphoma. Every one of the patients relapsed after autologous stem cell transplantation (brentuximab vedotin exposure was variable). Repertoires were generated with immunoSEQ multiplex PCR, while TCRdb's copy carries only in-frame clones and drops some. Among some 90,000 clones, 92% were seen once, and the ten largest hold around 2.4%. Specimen: peripheral blood mononuclear cells (PBMCs), collected before the second cycle of nivolumab. The receptors come from a human donor with classical Hodgkin lymphoma.

This rearrangement joins TRBV5-1 to TRBJ2-7; the D gene is possibly TRBD2 (7 bases). The germline gives CDR1 SGHRS, CDR2 YFSETQ. The CDR3 consists of 15 residues. Trimming took off 4 bases at V and 3 bases at J, with 17 bases between the two ends. Written as DNA, the CDR3 is TGCGCCAGCAGCCCGGATGGGGGGGCCTTCTACGAGCAGTACTTC. It encodes CASSPDGGAFYEQYF.

The rearrangement joins TRBV4-2 to TRBJ1-1; TRBD1 is a possible D gene (5 bases). Trimming shortened V by 5 bases and J by 2 bases, and 9 bases separated the two germline ends. CDR1 and CDR2 (germline): LGHNA, YNFKEQ. This CDR3 contains 13 residues. The DNA of the CDR3 is TGTGCCAGCAGCGACAGTGCCAACACTGAAGCTTTCTTT. Amino acid sequence: CASSDSANTEAFF.

The chain couples TRBV11-2 to TRBJ2-1; TRBD2 matches 8 bases. The germline V gene has CDR1 SGHAT and CDR2 FQNNGV. The CDR3 has 15 residues. V trimming: 3 bases; J trimming: 14 bases; junction bases outside the gene matches: 15. The CDR3 loop reads CASSFESFDGRAKFF. DNA for the CDR3: TGTGCCAGCAGCTTTGAGAGCTTTGACGGGAGGGCCAAGTTCTTC.

The rearrangement joins TRBV28 to TRBJ1-1; D is undetermined. Germline assignment: CDR1 MDHEN and CDR2 SYDVKM. The CDR3 has 15 amino acids. V was shortened by 3 bases and J by 0 bases, with 11 bases between the two germline ends. Here the CDR3 DNA reads TGTGCCAGCAGTTTCCCTCAGGCAATGAACACTGAAGCTTTCTTT. It translates to CASSFPQAMNTEAFF.

The chain couples TRBV7-9 to TRBJ2-7; 8 bases agree with TRBD1. This CDR3 region has 17 residues. V lost 4 bases, J lost 2 bases, and 13 bases stayed unmatched. Looked up from germline, CDR1 is SEHNR and CDR2 is FQNEAQ (reference sequence). The CDR3 DNA sequence: TGTGCCAGCAGCTCGGACAGGGTATACAACCCCACCTACGAGCAGTACTTC. Translated, it gives CASSSDRVYNPTYEQYF. The whole variable domain, filled in from reference TRBV7-9 and TRBJ2-7, reads DTGVSQNPRHKITKRGQNVTFRCDPISEHNRLYWYRQTLGQGPEFLTYFQNEAQLEKSRLLSDRFSAERPKGSFSTLEIQRTEQGDSAMYLCASSSDRVYNPTYEQYFGPGTRLTVT.

The chain recombines TRBV19 with TRBJ2-3; D assignment may be TRBD1 or TRBD2 (5 bases each). Germline CDR1 LNHDA, CDR2 SQIVND (reference sequence). V was shortened by 4 bases and J by 2 bases, with 10 bases between the two germline ends. The CDR3 covers 14 residues. In nucleotides, the CDR3 is TGTGCCAGTAGTAACGGGGCCCTCACAGATACGCAGTATTTT. Translated: CASSNGALTDTQYF.

J is TRBJ1-1 and V is TRBV11-3, with D possibly matching TRBD1 (5 bases). The germline V gene encodes CDR1 SGHNT and CDR2 YENEEA. This CDR3 comprises 12 residues. V was shortened by 3 bases and J by 3 bases, with 5 bases between the two germline ends. CDR3 nucleotide sequence: TGTGCCAGCAGCTTGGGGGACACTGAAGCTTTCTTT. It encodes CASSLGDTEAFF. The full variable domain, completed using reference TRBV11-3 and TRBJ1-1, is EAGVVQSPRYKIIEKKQPVAFWCNPISGHNTLYWYLQNLGQGPELLIRYENEEAVDDSQLPKDRFSAERLKGVDSTLKIQPAELGDSAVYLCASSLGDTEAFFGQGTRLTVV.

CDR3 in DNA: TGCGCCAGCAGGGATAACAGGGGCTCTGGAAACACCATATATTTT. It encodes CASRDNRGSGNTIYF. The chain recombines TRBV5-1 with TRBJ1-3; 7 bases fit TRBD1. The CDR3 length is 15 residues. CDR1 is SGHRS and CDR2 is YFSETQ in the germline V gene. V shed 5 bases and J 0 bases; nucleotides not matched to a gene: 5. Complete variable domain (other parts from reference TRBV5-1 and TRBJ1-3): KAGVTQTPRYLIKTRGQQVTLSCSPISGHRSVSWYQQTPGQGLQFLFEYFSETQRNKGNFPGRFSGRQFSNSRSEMNVSTLELGDSALYLCASRDNRGSGNTIYFGEGSWLTVV.